Sequencing of this T cell receptor beta chain was carried out in a study of post-analysis software for immune sequencing data. Study information: The courses of disease that were included comprised relapsing-remitting, secondary progressive and progressive-relapsing multiple sclerosis. Notes on the study in general: A significant reduction in normalized Chao1 diversity was observed in multiple sclerosis patients versus controls. When patients were compared with controls, four to six TRBV segments were more frequent, TRBV5-6, TRBV5-1 and TRBV20-1 among them.

Deletions cut 7 bases from V and 4 bases from J, with 9 bases between. The CDR3 is 12 amino acids. CDR1 and CDR2 (germline): SGHAT, FQNNGV. A note on this clonotype: Its antigen is unknown.

Unique molecular identifiers were built into the TCR beta cDNA libraries. Yield was 500,000 to 600,000 cDNA molecules from roughly 0.93 to 9.6 million T cells. TCRdb re-called the PCR reads through MiXCR, storing one row per CDR3 protein. This sample has around 400,000 distinct CDR3 sequences, with approximately 38% found just once. The sequenced sample consisted of blood. The chain recombines TRBV11-2 with TRBJ2-3; D is undetermined. This receptor was identified in a girl aged 10-17 years with multiple sclerosis. CDR3 sequence: CASKELADTQYF. The CDR3 nucleotides read TGTGCCAGCAAAGAGTTGGCAGATACGCAGTATTTT.